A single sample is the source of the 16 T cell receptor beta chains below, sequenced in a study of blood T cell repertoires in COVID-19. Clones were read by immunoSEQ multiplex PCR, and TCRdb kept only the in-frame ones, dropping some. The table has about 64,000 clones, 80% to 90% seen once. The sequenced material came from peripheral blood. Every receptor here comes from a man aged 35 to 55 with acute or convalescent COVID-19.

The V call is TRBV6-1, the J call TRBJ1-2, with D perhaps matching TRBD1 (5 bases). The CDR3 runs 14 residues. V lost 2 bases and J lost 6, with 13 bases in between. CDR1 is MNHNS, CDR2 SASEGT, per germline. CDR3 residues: CASSESATAHGYTF. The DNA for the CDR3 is TGTGCCAGCAGTGAAAGCGCGACAGCTCATGGCTACACCTTC.

The CDR3 loop is CASSEGGATEAFF. The CDR3 DNA follows: TGTGCCAGCAGTGAGGGGGGTGCCACTGAAGCTTTCTTT. The chain couples TRBV25-1 to TRBJ1-1; TRBD1 might be the D (5 bases). The V and J ends lost 3 bases and 4 bases respectively, with 9 bases between them. Germline CDR1 and CDR2: MGHDK and SYGVNS. This CDR3 has 13 amino acids.

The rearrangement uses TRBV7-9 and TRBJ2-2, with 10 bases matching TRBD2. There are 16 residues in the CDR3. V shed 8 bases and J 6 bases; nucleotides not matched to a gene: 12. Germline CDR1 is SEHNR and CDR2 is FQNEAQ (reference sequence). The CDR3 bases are TGTGCCAGCCGCCTGCCTCTGACTAGCGGGCCCGGGGAGCTGTTTTTT. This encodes CASRLPLTSGPGELFF.

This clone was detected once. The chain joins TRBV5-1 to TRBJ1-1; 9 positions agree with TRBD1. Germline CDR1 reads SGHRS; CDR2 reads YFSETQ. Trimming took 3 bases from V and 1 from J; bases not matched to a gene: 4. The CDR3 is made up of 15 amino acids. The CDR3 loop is CASSSGQGANTEAFF. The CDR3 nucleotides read TGCGCCAGCAGCTCGGGACAGGGTGCGAACACTGAAGCTTTCTTT.

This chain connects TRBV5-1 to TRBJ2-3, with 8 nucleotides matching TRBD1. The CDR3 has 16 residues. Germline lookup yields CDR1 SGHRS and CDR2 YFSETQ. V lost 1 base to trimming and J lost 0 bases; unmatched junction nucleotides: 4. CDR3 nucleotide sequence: TGCGCCAGCAGCTTGATTAGGACAGGGAGCACAGATACGCAGTATTTT. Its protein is CASSLIRTGSTDTQYF.

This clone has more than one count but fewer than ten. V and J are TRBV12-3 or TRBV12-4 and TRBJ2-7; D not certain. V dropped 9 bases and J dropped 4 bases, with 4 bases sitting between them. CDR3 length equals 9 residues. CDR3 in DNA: TGTGCCAGAACATACGAGCAGTACTTC. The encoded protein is CARTYEQYF.

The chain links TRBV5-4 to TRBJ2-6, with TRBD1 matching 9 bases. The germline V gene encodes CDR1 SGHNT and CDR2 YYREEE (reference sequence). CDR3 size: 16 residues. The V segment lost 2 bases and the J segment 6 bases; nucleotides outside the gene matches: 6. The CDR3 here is CASSLYRGPAANVLTF. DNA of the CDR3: TGTGCCAGCAGCTTATACAGGGGGCCCGCGGCCAACGTCCTGACTTTC.

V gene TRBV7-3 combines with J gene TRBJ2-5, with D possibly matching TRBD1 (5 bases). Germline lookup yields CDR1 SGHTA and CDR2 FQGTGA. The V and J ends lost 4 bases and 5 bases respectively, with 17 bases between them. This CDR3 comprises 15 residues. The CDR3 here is CASSYTGQGGETQYF. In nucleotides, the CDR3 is TGTGCCAGCAGCTATACCGGGCAGGGTGGCGAGACCCAGTACTTC.

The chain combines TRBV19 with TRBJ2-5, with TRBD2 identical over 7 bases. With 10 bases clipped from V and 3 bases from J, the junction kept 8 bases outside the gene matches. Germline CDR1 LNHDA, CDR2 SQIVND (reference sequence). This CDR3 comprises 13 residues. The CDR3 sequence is CATSRGEKETQYF. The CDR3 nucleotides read TGTGCCACCTCTCGGGGGGAGAAAGAGACCCAGTACTTC. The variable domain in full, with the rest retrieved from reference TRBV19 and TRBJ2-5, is DGGITQSPKYLFRKEGQNVTLSCEQNLNHDAMYWYRQDPGQGLRLIYYSQIVNDFQKGDIAEGYSVSREKKESFPLTVTSAQKNPTAFYLCATSRGEKETQYFGPGTRLLVL.

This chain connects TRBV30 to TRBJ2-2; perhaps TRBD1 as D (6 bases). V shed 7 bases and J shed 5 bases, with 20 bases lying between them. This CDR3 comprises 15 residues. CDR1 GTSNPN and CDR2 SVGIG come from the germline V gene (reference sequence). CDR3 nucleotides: TGTGCCTTACAACACACGGGACAAGGAACCGGGGAGCTGTTTTTT. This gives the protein CALQHTGQGTGELFF.

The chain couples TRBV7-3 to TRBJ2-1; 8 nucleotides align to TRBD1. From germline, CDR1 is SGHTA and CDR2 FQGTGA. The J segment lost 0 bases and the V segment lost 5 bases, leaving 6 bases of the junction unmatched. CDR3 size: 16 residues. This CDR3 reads CASSPRTGTSYNEQFF. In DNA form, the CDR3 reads TGTGCCAGCAGCCCTAGGACAGGGACCTCCTACAATGAGCAGTTCTTC.

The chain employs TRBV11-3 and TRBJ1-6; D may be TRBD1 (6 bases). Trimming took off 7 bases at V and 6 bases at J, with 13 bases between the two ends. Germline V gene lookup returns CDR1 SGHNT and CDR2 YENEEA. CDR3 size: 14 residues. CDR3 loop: CASTPGETNSPLHF. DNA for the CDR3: TGTGCCAGCACCCCAGGGGAAACTAATTCACCCCTCCACTTT. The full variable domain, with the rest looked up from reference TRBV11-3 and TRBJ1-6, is EAGVVQSPRYKIIEKKQPVAFWCNPISGHNTLYWYLQNLGQGPELLIRYENEEAVDDSQLPKDRFSAERLKGVDSTLKIQPAELGDSAVYLCASTPGETNSPLHFGNGTRLTVT.

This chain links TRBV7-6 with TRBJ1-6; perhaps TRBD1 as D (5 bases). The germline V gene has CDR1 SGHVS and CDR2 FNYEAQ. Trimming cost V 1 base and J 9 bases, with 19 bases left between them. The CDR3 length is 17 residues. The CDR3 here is CASSLVGRGTGGSPLHF. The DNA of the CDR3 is TGTGCCAGCAGCTTAGTAGGTAGAGGCACGGGGGGTTCACCCCTCCACTTT.

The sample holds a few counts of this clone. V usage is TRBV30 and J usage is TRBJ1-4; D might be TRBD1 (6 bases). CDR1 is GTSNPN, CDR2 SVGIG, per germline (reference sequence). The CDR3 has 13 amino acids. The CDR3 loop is CAFRGLGNEKLFF. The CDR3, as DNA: TGTGCGTTCAGGGGTTTGGGGAATGAAAAACTGTTTTTT.

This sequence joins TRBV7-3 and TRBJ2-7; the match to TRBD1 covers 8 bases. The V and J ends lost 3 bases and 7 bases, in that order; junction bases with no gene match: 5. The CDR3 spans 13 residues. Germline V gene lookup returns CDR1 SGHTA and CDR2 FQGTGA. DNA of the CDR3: TGTGCCAGCAGCTTGGACAGGGTCGGTGAGCAGTACTTC. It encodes CASSLDRVGEQYF.

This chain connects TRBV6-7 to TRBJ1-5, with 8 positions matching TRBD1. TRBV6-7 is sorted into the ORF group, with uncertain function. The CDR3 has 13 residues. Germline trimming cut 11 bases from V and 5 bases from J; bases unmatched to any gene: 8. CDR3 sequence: CAGFDRGHQPQHF. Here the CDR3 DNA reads TGTGCCGGATTCGACAGGGGACATCAGCCCCAGCATTTT.